These 26 T cell receptor beta chains were all obtained from the same sample, sequenced in a study of beta chain features in type 1 diabetes. Expressed TCRB transcripts were sequenced after all isolated RNA was converted to cDNA. Only in-frame clones appear in the TCRdb table, and some are missing; sequencing was by immunoSEQ multiplex PCR. The sample contains roughly 280,000 clones, roughly 24% of which appear only once. Whole-study results and caveats: Patients with Type 1 diabetes showed moderately but significantly shorter TCRB CDR3s in all four CD4+ subsets.

The antigens for these receptors are not known. The sequenced material came from naive CD4+ T cells from blood. These receptors were taken from a woman between 25 and 40 years old with type 1 diabetes.

This clone turned up a few times. The chain is built from TRBV30 and TRBJ2-5, with D possibly being TRBD1 (6 bases). This CDR3 is built from 14 residues. From germline, CDR1 is GTSNPN and CDR2 SVGIG (reference sequence). The V end was cut by 3 bases, the J end by 2 bases, with 13 bases between. The CDR3 DNA reads TGTGCCTGGAGGACGACAGGCAGACAAGAGACCCAGTACTTC. This codes for CAWRTTGRQETQYF.

V usage is TRBV23-1 and J usage is TRBJ2-7; TRBD1 aligns across 10 bases. TRBV23-1 is an ORF, with its function uncertain. The J segment lost 5 bases and the V segment lost 4 bases, leaving 8 bases of the junction unmatched. CDR3 length: 15 residues. CDR3 bases: TGCGCCAGCAGTCGAACCGGGACAGGGGACCACGAGCAGTACTTC. This gives the protein CASSRTGTGDHEQYF.

The V gene is TRBV7-6, the J gene TRBJ1-1; D is perhaps TRBD1 (6 bases). Per the germline V gene, CDR1 is SGHVS and CDR2 is FNYEAQ. There are 15 residues in the CDR3. Deletions cut 0 bases from V and 2 bases from J, with 10 bases between. CDR3 DNA sequence: TGTGCCAGCAGCTTAGCACAGGGTGGCAACACTGAAGCTTTCTTT. This codes for CASSLAQGGNTEAFF. The complete variable domain, with remaining parts taken from reference TRBV7-6 and TRBJ1-1, reads GAGVSQSPRYKVTKRGQDVALRCDPISGHVSLYWYRQALGQGPEFLTYFNYEAQQDKSGLPNDRFSAERPEGSISTLTIQRTEQRDSAMYRCASSLAQGGNTEAFFGQGTRLTVV.

The chain employs TRBV6-1 and TRBJ1-1; unclear D gene. The CDR3 extends over 11 amino acids. Germline CDR1 is MNHNS and CDR2 is SASEGT. The V end was cut by 4 bases, the J end by 11 bases, with 11 bases between. The CDR3 DNA sequence: TGTGCCAGCAGTGTCTCCAGAAAGGCTTTCTTT. Its translation is CASSVSRKAFF.

The rearrangement joins TRBV7-9 to TRBJ2-5; 10 bases map to TRBD2. Germline V gene sequence: CDR1 SEHNR, CDR2 FQNEAQ (reference sequence). J lost 1 base, V lost 4 bases, and 3 bases had no gene match. This CDR3 comprises 15 residues. CDR3 sequence (DNA): TGTGCCAGCAGCTCGACTAGCGGGCGCCAAGAGACCCAGTACTTC. Amino acids: CASSSTSGRQETQYF.

This chain connects TRBV5-1 to TRBJ2-7; 9 bases align to TRBD2. J was trimmed by 2 bases and V by 4 bases; bases with no gene match: 7. The CDR3 extends over 15 amino acids. Per germline, CDR1 SGHRS and CDR2 YFSETQ. The CDR3 DNA sequence: TGCGCCAGCAGCCCGCTAGCGGGGAATACCTACGAGCAGTACTTC. As protein: CASSPLAGNTYEQYF.

V gene TRBV29-1 combines with J gene TRBJ2-7, with D unresolved. The CDR3 is made up of 11 amino acids. Germline V gene lookup returns CDR1 SQVTM and CDR2 ANQGSEA. V lost 4 bases and J lost 3, with 7 bases in between. CDR3 bases: TGCAGCGTTGTTGGCAGCTACGAGCAGTACTTC. Amino acid sequence: CSVVGSYEQYF.

This clone has more than one count but fewer than ten. The chain carries TRBV29-1 and TRBJ2-1; D is ambiguous. The CDR3 is made up of 11 amino acids. Trimming left V 7 bases short and J 8 bases short, with 12 bases between. Germline assignment: CDR1 SQVTM and CDR2 ANQGSEA. The CDR3 here is CSARQGHEQFF. DNA of the CDR3: TGCAGCGCTAGGCAAGGTCATGAGCAGTTCTTC.

The sample holds a few counts of this clone. The rearrangement links TRBV29-1 to TRBJ2-2, with D tentatively TRBD2 (5 bases). Trimming took off 1 base at V and 3 bases at J, with 6 bases between the two ends. The CDR3 loop spans 13 amino acids. Germline CDR1 and CDR2: SQVTM and ANQGSEA. The chain's CDR3 is CSVEVLDTGELFF. DNA of the CDR3: TGCAGCGTTGAAGTACTAGACACCGGGGAGCTGTTTTTT.

Here the CDR3 DNA reads TGTGCCAGCAGCTCCTTAGCGGGAGTTCGTACAGATACGCAGTATTTT. Its protein product is CASSSLAGVRTDTQYF. The gene calls are TRBV11-2 and TRBJ2-3, with 9 bases identical to TRBD2. After removal of 4 bases from V and 3 bases from J, the junction contained 8 bases not matched to a gene. This CDR3 is 16 amino acids long. CDR1 SGHAT and CDR2 FQNNGV come from the germline V gene.

This clone has more than one count but fewer than ten. The chain uses TRBV27 and TRBJ1-2, with 7 nucleotides matching TRBD1. The CDR3 loop spans 12 amino acids. V was clipped by 7 bases and J by 5 bases; unmatched bases: 4. Per germline, CDR1 MNHEY and CDR2 SMNVEV (reference sequence). The CDR3 DNA is TGTGCCAGCAAGACAGGGAGGTATGGCTACACCTTC. Residues: CASKTGRYGYTF.

This clone was counted between two and nine times. Other DNA variants within this sample encode the same CDR3. The V call is TRBV4-1, the J call TRBJ2-4; D remains unclear. V lost 1 base to trimming and J lost 0 bases, with 10 bases between them. CDR3 length equals 16 residues. The germline V gene encodes CDR1 MGHRA and CDR2 YSYEKL. CDR3 sequence: CASSQAELLAKNIQYF. CDR3 nucleotide sequence: TGCGCCAGCAGCCAAGCTGAGTTACTAGCCAAAAACATTCAGTACTTC.

This clone was seen only a few times. This chain joins TRBV2 and TRBJ2-1; 9 bases map to TRBD2. CDR1 and CDR2 (germline): SNHLY, FYNNEI. V trimming: 7 bases; J trimming: 9 bases; junction bases outside the gene matches: 10. The CDR3 spans 14 residues. The DNA of the CDR3 is TGTGCCAGCACCGAGCCATCGACTAGCGGTGAGCAGTTCTTC. Its protein is CASTEPSTSGEQFF.

The chain employs TRBV18 and TRBJ2-7, with D possibly TRBD1 on 6 matching bases. CDR3 length: 14 residues. Germline V CDR1 and CDR2: KGHSH, LQKENI. Trimming left V 2 bases short and J 3 bases short, with 11 bases between. The CDR3 here is CASSPVLQGYEQYF. CDR3 sequence (DNA): TGTGCCAGCTCACCAGTCCTACAGGGCTACGAGCAGTACTTC.

The V gene is TRBV9, the J gene TRBJ2-1; D is uncertain. Looked up from germline, CDR1 is SGDLS and CDR2 is YYNGEE. V lost 3 bases and J lost 9, with 10 bases in between. This CDR3 has 12 amino acids. The CDR3 nucleotides read TGTGCCAGCAGCGCGCGGTCGAGTGAGCAGTTCTTC. Translation gives CASSARSSEQFF.

This clone has just a few counts. The CDR3 here is CASSHLAGVSHAYNEQFF. In DNA form, the CDR3 reads TGCGCCAGCAGTCACCTAGCGGGAGTTAGTCACGCCTACAATGAGCAGTTCTTC. This chain uses TRBV23-1 with TRBJ2-1; 10 bases align to TRBD2. TRBV23-1 carries the ORF label, with uncertain function. This CDR3 spans 18 amino acids. Trimming took 3 bases from V and 2 from J; bases not matched to a gene: 10.

This clone was picked up a small number of times. The rearrangement joins TRBV30 to TRBJ1-4, with 7 nucleotides matching TRBD1. The CDR3 consists of 14 residues. Germline CDR1 GTSNPN, CDR2 SVGIG (reference sequence). The V segment lost 1 base and the J segment 2 bases; nucleotides outside the gene matches: 1. CDR3 in DNA: TGTGCCTGGAGTGCGGACAGGACTAATGAAAAACTGTTTTTT. Translating it yields CAWSADRTNEKLFF.

V gene TRBV2 combines with J gene TRBJ2-7; 9 bases are a match to TRBD1. Germline loops: CDR1 SNHLY, CDR2 FYNNEI. The CDR3 is 13 residues long. Trimming removed 6 bases from V and 2 bases from J; junction bases left unmatched: 2. CDR3 region: CASRRDRAYEQYF. In DNA form, the CDR3 reads TGTGCCAGCAGGAGGGACAGGGCCTACGAGCAGTACTTC.

In this sample, this clone turned up a few times. V is TRBV9 and J is TRBJ2-6; D is unclear. Between the trimmed V and J ends, which lost 3 bases and 0 bases, there was a span of 7 bases. Germline V gene data show CDR1 as SGDLS and CDR2 as YYNGEE. The CDR3 consists of 15 residues. The DNA for the CDR3 is TGTGCCAGCAGCGCCACAGCCTCTGGGGCCAACGTCCTGACTTTC. Translating gives CASSATASGANVLTF.

The chain couples TRBV11-1 to TRBJ2-1; 9 bases line up with TRBD2. This CDR3 region has 15 residues. Germline assignment: CDR1 SGHAT and CDR2 FQDESV (reference sequence). J gave up 10 bases and V 5 bases, and 12 bases lay outside the gene matches. The CDR3 protein is CASSQRLAAVSEQFF. The CDR3 region has the DNA TGTGCCAGCAGCCAACGACTAGCGGCCGTCTCAGAGCAGTTCTTC.

This clone was seen a handful of times. CDR3 region: CASSLTGVNEQFF. DNA of the CDR3: TGTGCCAGCAGCTTAACCGGGGTTAATGAGCAGTTCTTC. The chain has TRBV7-6 and TRBJ2-1; the D gene is possibly TRBD2 (5 bases). The CDR3 is 13 amino acids. CDR1 and CDR2 (germline): SGHVS, FNYEAQ. V dropped 2 bases and J dropped 7 bases, with 9 bases sitting between them.

The V and J genes are TRBV5-4 and TRBJ2-5, with D possibly TRBD2 on 6 matching bases. The V gene's germline CDR1 is SGHNT and CDR2 YYREEE (reference sequence). The length of the CDR3 is 13 residues. Trimming took off 4 bases at V and 6 bases at J, with 13 bases between the two ends. The CDR3 coding sequence is TGTGCCAGCAGCCGAGAGGGCGGGAAGACCCAGTACTTC. Its protein is CASSREGGKTQYF.

This clone was picked up a small number of times. The rearrangement uses TRBV2 and TRBJ2-1; 8 nucleotides agree with TRBD2. The V gene's germline CDR1 is SNHLY and CDR2 FYNNEI. With 2 bases clipped from V and 0 bases from J, the junction kept 3 bases outside the gene matches. The CDR3 contains 16 residues. CDR3 DNA sequence: TGTGCCAGCAGTGAACTAGCGGGTACCTCCTACAATGAGCAGTTCTTC. This gives the protein CASSELAGTSYNEQFF.

The genes are TRBV6-6 and TRBJ2-7, with TRBD2 identical over 7 bases. The CDR3 is 15 residues long. V gave up 8 bases and J gave up 2 bases; unmatched junction bases: 12. CDR1 and CDR2 (germline): MNHNY, SVGAGI (reference sequence). The CDR3 loop is CASYTRRGRAYEQYF. CDR3 nucleotides: TGTGCCAGCTATACACGACGCGGGAGAGCCTACGAGCAGTACTTC.

The CDR3 DNA reads as TGCGCCAGCAGCCAAGATGTCGGGACTAGCGGGAGCGTGGAGTCCTACGAGCAGTACTTC. Amino acids: CASSQDVGTSGSVESYEQYF. The V and J genes are TRBV4-1 and TRBJ2-7, with 14 bases aligning to TRBD2. The length of the CDR3 is 20 residues. Germline V gene sequence: CDR1 MGHRA, CDR2 YSYEKL. V was pared by 0 bases and J by 1 base, with 11 bases of the junction left unmatched.

The rearrangement uses TRBV29-1 and TRBJ2-7, with 7 positions matching TRBD1. The CDR3 consists of 14 residues. CDR1 and CDR2 from the germline V gene are SQVTM and ANQGSEA. V gave up 6 bases and J gave up 3 bases; unmatched junction bases: 11. The CDR3 DNA reads as TGCAGCGTGGCCCGACAGGGAGTCGGCTACGAGCAGTACTTC. Protein product: CSVARQGVGYEQYF.